One sample yielded the 24 T cell receptor beta chains listed below, sequenced in a study of T cell changes during pregnancy in multiple sclerosis. Profiling relied on immunoSEQ multiplex PCR, and the TCRdb table lists in-frame clones only, not all of them. The data contain about 56,000 clones, approximately 91% of them seen just once; the ten biggest clones take up 0.38%. This specimen was CD4+ T cells from peripheral blood mononuclear cells, taken in the third trimester of pregnancy. The source of these receptors is a female donor with multiple sclerosis, enrolled in a pregnancy study.

The V and J genes are TRBV19 and TRBJ2-1; 10 bases line up with TRBD1. Germline V gene lookup returns CDR1 LNHDA and CDR2 SQIVND (reference sequence). V was pared by 2 bases and J by 6 bases, with 4 bases of the junction left unmatched. The CDR3 is made up of 15 amino acids. This chain's CDR3 is CASSIRQGAGNEQFF. The CDR3 DNA reads as TGTGCCAGTAGTATAAGACAGGGGGCGGGCAATGAGCAGTTCTTC.

This chain joins TRBV6-5 and TRBJ1-5; 7 positions agree with TRBD1. Germline V lookup: CDR1 MNHEY, CDR2 SVGAGI. This CDR3 contains 15 residues. With 4 bases clipped from V and 9 bases from J, the junction kept 12 bases outside the gene matches. The chain's CDR3 is CASSSRGGPSGPQHF. The CDR3 DNA sequence: TGTGCCAGCAGTTCCCGAGGGGGCCCTTCTGGGCCCCAGCATTTT.

This clone was detected a few times. In DNA, the CDR3 is TGTGCCAGCTCACCAACAGGGGCCTTCCACGAGCAGTACTTC. Its translation is CASSPTGAFHEQYF. This sequence joins TRBV18 and TRBJ2-7, with 7 bases that match TRBD1. The germline CDR1 and CDR2 sequences are KGHSH and LQKENI. This CDR3 region has 14 residues. V shed 2 bases, J shed 5 bases, and the junction held 6 bases outside the gene matches.

The chain recombines TRBV10-3 with TRBJ2-6; 9 positions agree with TRBD1. V lost 10 bases and J lost 4; bases outside the gene matches: 14. Germline V gene data show CDR1 as ENHRY and CDR2 as SYGVKD. The CDR3 is 17 amino acids. The CDR3 region is CATTEGQGKEGANVLTF. In DNA form, the CDR3 reads TGTGCCACTACTGAGGGACAGGGAAAAGAGGGGGCCAACGTCCTGACTTTC.

The V call is TRBV6-6, the J call TRBJ2-7, with TRBD2 matching over 7 bases. This CDR3 has 14 residues. Germline assignment: CDR1 MNHNY and CDR2 SVGAGI (reference sequence). After removal of 6 bases from V and 6 bases from J, the junction contained 11 bases not matched to a gene. CDR3 sequence (DNA): TGTGCCAGCAGCCAAACTACGCGGGAGACCGAGCAGTACTTC. Translating gives CASSQTTRETEQYF.

This rearrangement joins TRBV21-1 to TRBJ1-1. TRBV21-1 is a pseudogene segment. CDR3 length: 14 amino acids. The CDR3 DNA follows: TGTGCCAGCAGCAACAGGGAGGGGAACACTGAAGCTTTCTTT. Protein product: CASSNREGNTEAFF.

The chain is built from TRBV4-3 and TRBJ1-6; 9 bases fit TRBD1. In germline, CDR1 is LGHNA, CDR2 YSLEER. Losses at the gene ends were 0 bases for V and 9 bases for J; bases not matched to a gene: 3. The CDR3 extends over 15 amino acids. The CDR3 region has the DNA TGCGCCAGCAGCCAAGAGGGACAGGGCTCTTCACCCCTCCACTTT. The encoded protein is CASSQEGQGSSPLHF.

This chain joins TRBV6-1 and TRBJ1-1; 8 bases agree with TRBD1. Looked up from germline, CDR1 is MNHNS and CDR2 is SASEGT. V lost 7 bases to trimming and J lost 0 bases; unmatched junction nucleotides: 4. The CDR3 length is 14 residues. DNA of the CDR3: TGTGCCAGCACCCGACAGGGGATGAACACTGAAGCTTTCTTT. Its translation: CASTRQGMNTEAFF.

The V call is TRBV7-2, the J call TRBJ2-5; 7 positions match TRBD2. Unmatched junction bases numbered 20, after V lost 10 bases and J lost 9 bases. The germline V gene encodes CDR1 SGHTA and CDR2 FQGNSA. This CDR3 comprises 15 residues. CDR3 in DNA: TGTGCCACCAGACTGGGGCAGGGAGGGAGGACGGCCCAGTACTTC. Its translation: CATRLGQGGRTAQYF.

The rearrangement joins TRBV7-9 to TRBJ2-2; TRBD2 aligns across 9 bases. This CDR3 has 17 residues. Germline values: CDR1 SEHNR, CDR2 FQNEAQ (reference sequence). V shed 5 bases, J shed 3 bases, and the junction held 10 bases outside the gene matches. The CDR3 reads CASSRREGAFDTGELFF. The CDR3 coding sequence is TGTGCCAGCAGCCGGCGGGAGGGGGCTTTCGACACCGGGGAGCTGTTTTTT.

This sequence joins TRBV18 and TRBJ1-1; tentatively, D is TRBD1 (6 bases). Germline V gene data show CDR1 as KGHSH and CDR2 as LQKENI. The V gene lost 3 bases and the J gene lost 10 bases, with 24 bases spanning the gap. The CDR3 has 16 residues. The chain's CDR3 is CASSPQVGADTLGAFF. The CDR3 DNA is TGTGCCAGCTCACCCCAGGTGGGGGCGGACACTCTTGGAGCTTTCTTT.

This clone was picked up a small number of times. The J gene is TRBJ1-1, the V gene TRBV9; 7 bases line up with TRBD1. The CDR3 totals 15 residues. Germline V gene lookup returns CDR1 SGDLS and CDR2 YYNGEE. V gave up 3 bases and J gave up 0 bases; unmatched junction bases: 5. For the CDR3, the DNA is TGTGCCAGCAGCGGGCGACAGGGAGTGAACACTGAAGCTTTCTTT. Its translation is CASSGRQGVNTEAFF.

V is TRBV7-9 and J is TRBJ1-4, with 7 positions matching TRBD1. The CDR3 consists of 14 residues. The V and J ends lost 6 bases and 6 bases, in that order; junction bases with no gene match: 7. Per the germline V gene, CDR1 is SEHNR and CDR2 is FQNEAQ (reference sequence). CDR3 sequence reads: CASRAGTVDEKLFF. The CDR3 bases are TGTGCCAGCAGGGCAGGGACAGTTGATGAAAAACTGTTTTTT.

This chain connects TRBV4-2 to TRBJ1-1; the match to TRBD1 covers 11 bases. Germline CDR1 and CDR2: LGHNA and YNFKEQ. CDR3 size: 18 residues. V shed 0 bases and J 5 bases; nucleotides not matched to a gene: 11. CDR3 residues: CASSQDWATGTGGTEAFF. CDR3 nucleotide sequence: TGTGCCAGCAGCCAAGATTGGGCCACCGGGACAGGGGGAACTGAAGCTTTCTTT.

As for this clone: Additional DNA sequences in this sample encode the identical CDR3. The chain couples TRBV7-3 to TRBJ2-5; 7 bases line up with TRBD2. The CDR3 runs to 13 residues. Per germline, CDR1 SGHTA and CDR2 FQGTGA. The V gene end was trimmed by 5 bases and the J gene end by 2 bases; junction bases not matched to a gene: 2. The CDR3 protein is CASSPGLQETQYF. The CDR3 DNA sequence: TGTGCCAGCAGCCCGGGACTACAAGAGACCCAGTACTTC.

The rearrangement links TRBV10-3 to TRBJ1-2; D is perhaps TRBD1 (5 bases). The CDR3 sequence is 12 residues long. V was shortened by 8 bases and J by 9 bases, with 16 bases between the two germline ends. Germline CDR1 ENHRY, CDR2 SYGVKD. The CDR3 here is CAISGERASYTF. CDR3 coding DNA: TGTGCCATCTCGGGGGAACGGGCCAGCTACACCTTC.

This chain connects TRBV2 to TRBJ1-3; possibly TRBD1 for D (5 bases). This CDR3 is 16 amino acids long. Between the trimmed V and J ends, which lost 0 bases and 9 bases, there was a span of 18 bases. In germline, CDR1 is SNHLY, CDR2 FYNNEI. The CDR3 loop reads CASSEAQSALGGTIYF. The CDR3, as DNA: TGTGCCAGCAGTGAAGCGCAGTCCGCTTTGGGGGGCACCATATATTTT.

The CDR3 coding sequence is TGCGCCAGCAGCTTGGCAGGAAATGAGCAGTTCTTC. Protein sequence: CASSLAGNEQFF. The rearrangement uses TRBV5-1 and TRBJ2-1, with D unclear. Trimming removed 0 bases at V and 7 bases at J, with 5 bases between. This CDR3 has 12 residues. Germline-derived CDR1 and CDR2 are SGHRS and YFSETQ.

This clone was picked up one time. This chain uses TRBV5-8 with TRBJ1-2, with TRBD1 as a possible D gene (6 bases). V shed 2 bases and J shed 8 bases, with 13 bases lying between them. Germline lookup yields CDR1 SGHTS and CDR2 YDEGEE. This CDR3 contains 13 residues. This chain's CDR3 is CASSFDRWGGYTF. The CDR3, as DNA: TGTGCCAGCAGCTTTGACAGGTGGGGAGGCTACACCTTC.

The chain has TRBV7-9 and TRBJ1-2; TRBD1 matches 9 bases. CDR3 size: 13 residues. The ends lost 5 bases at V and 8 bases at J; junction bases unmatched: 6. Germline V lookup: CDR1 SEHNR, CDR2 FQNEAQ (reference sequence). DNA for the CDR3: TGTGCCAGCAGCCACACAGGGGGCGACGGCTACACCTTC. Its protein product is CASSHTGGDGYTF.

The chain links TRBV7-2 to TRBJ1-2; possible D gene TRBD1, 6 bases. The germline gives CDR1 SGHTA, CDR2 FQGNSA. There are 17 residues in the CDR3. Trimming left V 2 bases short and J 3 bases short, with 19 bases between. CDR3 in DNA: TGTGCCAGCAGCTTAATGGGCGTGACGCCAGGGGACTATGGCTACACCTTC. Residues: CASSLMGVTPGDYGYTF.

This chain links TRBV7-6 with TRBJ2-1; D is undetermined. Germline loops: CDR1 SGHVS, CDR2 FNYEAQ. This CDR3 is 14 amino acids long. Trimming left V 0 bases short and J 5 bases short, with 8 bases between. This CDR3 is CASSLAFTDNEQFF. The CDR3 DNA reads as TGTGCCAGCAGCTTAGCGTTTACGGACAATGAGCAGTTCTTC.

The V gene is TRBV19, the J gene TRBJ1-2; perhaps TRBD1 as D (5 bases). The CDR3 sequence is 14 residues long. Germline lookup yields CDR1 LNHDA and CDR2 SQIVND (reference sequence). V gave up 5 bases and J gave up 4 bases, with 14 bases separating them. In nucleotides, the CDR3 is TGTGCCAGTAGTCTGGACCAGGGTTTCTATGGCTACACCTTC. It is translated as CASSLDQGFYGYTF.

The V call is TRBV2, the J call TRBJ2-5; 10 positions agree with TRBD2. Germline V gene sequence: CDR1 SNHLY, CDR2 FYNNEI. The V and J ends lost 7 bases and 4 bases, in that order; junction bases with no gene match: 6. The CDR3 totals 14 residues. The CDR3 loop reads CASKASGSGETQYF. The CDR3 coding sequence is TGTGCCAGCAAGGCTAGCGGGAGTGGAGAGACCCAGTACTTC.